This record covers a single TCR beta chain. What it recognizes is unknown. The sample belongs to a study of T cell responses to AZD1222 COVID-19 vaccine. Whole-study findings and limits: Targeting of unmutated variant regions was reportedly seen in nearly half of spike-specific TCRs. Donors, mostly white British, included more females; clonal diversity was possibly underestimated. Baseline seropositivity occurred in only 5 to 7 AZD1222 recipients. Only after the peak T cell response were repertoires sampled.

Profiled with immunoSEQ multiplex PCR; TCRdb holds only in-frame clones, not every one. Of 130,000 to 150,000 clones in the sample, roughly 90% were seen once. V was clipped by 8 bases and J by 4 bases, with 20 bases between them. Germline V gene sequence: CDR1 SGHVS, CDR2 FQNEAQ. CDR3 size: 15 residues. J is TRBJ1-2 and V is TRBV7-8; D is uncertain. The input for sequencing was peripheral blood, taken on day 0 of AZD1222 vaccination. This receptor was taken from an adult in good health. CDR3 sequence (DNA): TGTGCCAGCGTCCTTCGGGAGACGGATGTCTATGGCTACACCTTC. Translating it yields CASVLRETDVYGYTF.